This T cell receptor (beta chain) was sequenced during a study of shared clonotypes between healthy human individuals. For the study at large: Donors were two women and three men aged 18 to 49.

Some clones are missing from TCRdb's copy, which holds only in-frame ones; the method was immunoSEQ multiplex PCR. The profile shows under 1,100,000 clones, roughly 75% of them singletons. The donors were adults (healthy and HIV-negative) with no recent acute infections or vaccinations. Adult Caucasians living in Nashville, Tennessee made up all of the donors. This clonotype was sampled from a man aged 18 to 29 in good health. The sequenced sample consisted of memory CD4+ T cells sorted from blood. As for subset: CD45RA-negative fraction.

CDR3 DNA sequence: TGCGCCAGCAGCCACCCTCAGGGCCGTTTAGGGGACGGGCAGTACTTC. It is translated as CASSHPQGRLGDGQYF. The chain joins TRBV4-1 to TRBJ2-7; D tentatively fits TRBD1 or TRBD2 (5 bases each). CDR1 and CDR2 (germline): MGHRA, YSYEKL. V was trimmed by 3 bases and J by 9 bases, leaving 24 bases between them. This CDR3 contains 16 residues.